Here is one T cell receptor (beta chain) with its context. The target antigen is unknown. Mismatch with germline at one junction end may stem from a read error. These data originate in a study of T cell repertoires in cytomegalovirus infection. Across the study: Matching HLA type and CMV infection were both indicated by public TCR beta signatures.

Findings of the study overall: HLA-C-restricted CMV-specific TCR beta clonotypes were dominant in the ex vivo response.

Each CDR3 protein is one row after TCRdb ran MiXCR on the reads. The repertoire has around 550,000 distinct CDR3 sequences, around 27% of them found once; the top ten carry about 13%. Germline-derived CDR1 and CDR2 are SGHTA and FQGNSA. The CDR3 spans 16 residues. The sample comprised PBMCs. This receptor was taken from a human donor in good health (CMV status not recorded). Some clones in this sample may be carry-over from other donors' samples. The chain recombines TRBV7-2 with TRBJ1-5, with a possible D match to TRBD1 (5 bases). CDR3 residues: CASSLSDSRGNLPQHF. For the CDR3, the DNA is TGTGCCAGCAGCTTATCCGACAGCCGCGGCAATCTGCCCCAGCATTTT.